This entry features one TCR beta chain sequence. The source of the sample is a study of blood T cell repertoires in COVID-19. Background on the study: PBMCs, B-cell-depleted T cells, or T cells were the source of the cDNA or gDNA that made up the material.

Original processing notes: Amplification with reference gene primers provided the estimates of nucleated cell counts. The data were produced by immunoSEQ multiplex PCR, yet TCRdb's version contains in-frame clones alone and is incomplete. D and trimming were read from the DNA, whereas the V and J calls and clone size are those reported in that table. The table includes approximately 44,000 clones, around 92% detected once. This CDR3 contains 18 residues. The V segment lost 5 bases and the J segment 1 base; nucleotides outside the gene matches: 12. What was sequenced was peripheral blood. This receptor was obtained from a human donor in a cohort sampled during active COVID-19. The genes are TRBV23-1 and TRBJ2-1; TRBD1 matches at 9 bases. TRBV23-1 is assigned to the ORF class and has an uncertain function. The CDR3 DNA reads as TGCGCCAGCAGTAAGAAACCAGGACAGGGGCGGTCCTACAATGAGCAGTTCTTC. Translation gives CASSKKPGQGRSYNEQFF.